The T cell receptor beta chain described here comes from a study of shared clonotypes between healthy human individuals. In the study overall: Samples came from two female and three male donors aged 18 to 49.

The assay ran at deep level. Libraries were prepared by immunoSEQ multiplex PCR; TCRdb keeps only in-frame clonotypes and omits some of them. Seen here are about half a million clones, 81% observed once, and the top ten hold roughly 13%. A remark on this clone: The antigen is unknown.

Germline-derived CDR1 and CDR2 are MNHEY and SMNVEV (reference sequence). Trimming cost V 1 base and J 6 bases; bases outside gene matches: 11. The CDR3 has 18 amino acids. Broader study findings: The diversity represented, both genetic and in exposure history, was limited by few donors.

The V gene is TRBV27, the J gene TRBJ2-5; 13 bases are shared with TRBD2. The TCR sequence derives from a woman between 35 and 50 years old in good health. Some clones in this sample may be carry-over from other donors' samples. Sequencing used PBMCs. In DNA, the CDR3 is TGTGCCAGCAGTTTATATGGACGGACTAGCGGGAGCACACAGACCCAGTACTTC. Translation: CASSLYGRTSGSTQTQYF.